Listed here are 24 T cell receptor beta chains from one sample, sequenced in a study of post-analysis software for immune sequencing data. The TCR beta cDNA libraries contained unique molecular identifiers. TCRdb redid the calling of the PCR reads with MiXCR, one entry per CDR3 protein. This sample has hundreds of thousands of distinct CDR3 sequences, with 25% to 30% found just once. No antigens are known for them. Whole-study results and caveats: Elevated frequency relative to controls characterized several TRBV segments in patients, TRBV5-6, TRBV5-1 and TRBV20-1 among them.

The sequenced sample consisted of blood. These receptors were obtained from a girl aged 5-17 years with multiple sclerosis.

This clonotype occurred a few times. The CDR3 loop reads CSAYAPLSDTQYF. For the CDR3, the DNA is TGCAGTGCCTACGCCCCGTTATCTGATACGCAGTATTTT. The gene calls are TRBV20-1 and TRBJ2-3; D gene unclear. Trimming stripped 6 bases from V and 6 bases from J, with 16 bases between. From germline, CDR1 is DFQATT and CDR2 SNEGSKA (reference sequence). The length of the CDR3 is 13 residues.

CDR3 coding DNA: TGTGCCAGCAGCCCCCGAAGGGGTGGCTACGAGCAGTACTTC. It codes for CASSPRRGGYEQYF. V usage is TRBV7-2 and J usage is TRBJ2-7, with D possibly being TRBD1 (5 bases). Germline CDR1 and CDR2: SGHTA and FQGNSA. The CDR3 has 14 residues. With 5 bases removed from V and 3 bases from J, the gap between germline ends came to 14 bases.

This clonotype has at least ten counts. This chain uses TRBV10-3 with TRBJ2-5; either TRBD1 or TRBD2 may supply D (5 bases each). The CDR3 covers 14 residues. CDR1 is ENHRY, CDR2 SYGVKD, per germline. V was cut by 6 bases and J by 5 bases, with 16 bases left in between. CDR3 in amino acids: CAIRVGEWEETQYF. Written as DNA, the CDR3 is TGTGCCATCAGGGTGGGGGAGTGGGAGGAGACCCAGTACTTC.

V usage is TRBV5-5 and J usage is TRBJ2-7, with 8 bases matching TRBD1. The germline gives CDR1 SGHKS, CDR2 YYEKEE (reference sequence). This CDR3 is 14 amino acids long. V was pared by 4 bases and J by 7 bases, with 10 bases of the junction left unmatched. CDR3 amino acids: CASSDRTGPREQYF. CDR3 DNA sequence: TGTGCCAGCAGCGATAGGACAGGGCCTCGGGAGCAGTACTTC.

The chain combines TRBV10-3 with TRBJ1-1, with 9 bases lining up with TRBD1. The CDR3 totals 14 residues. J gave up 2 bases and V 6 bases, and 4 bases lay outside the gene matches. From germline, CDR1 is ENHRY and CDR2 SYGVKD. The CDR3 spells CAIRMDRGNTEAFF. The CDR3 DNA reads TGTGCCATCAGGATGGACAGGGGCAACACTGAAGCTTTCTTT.

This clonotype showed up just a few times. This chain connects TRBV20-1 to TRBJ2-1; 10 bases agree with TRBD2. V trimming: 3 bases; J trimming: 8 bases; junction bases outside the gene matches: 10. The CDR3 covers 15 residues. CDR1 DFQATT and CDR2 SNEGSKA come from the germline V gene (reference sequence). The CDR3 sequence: CSASLVLAGRDEQFF. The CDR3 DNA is TGCAGTGCTAGTTTGGTACTAGCGGGGAGGGATGAGCAGTTCTTC.

CDR3 sequence: CASSLDLNGREAFF. The CDR3 bases are TGTGCCAGCAGCTTAGATTTGAATGGCAGAGAAGCTTTCTTT. V usage is TRBV11-2 and J usage is TRBJ1-1; D unresolved. Trimming took off 0 bases at V and 8 bases at J, with 13 bases between the two ends. The germline V gene has CDR1 SGHAT and CDR2 FQNNGV. This CDR3 spans 14 amino acids.

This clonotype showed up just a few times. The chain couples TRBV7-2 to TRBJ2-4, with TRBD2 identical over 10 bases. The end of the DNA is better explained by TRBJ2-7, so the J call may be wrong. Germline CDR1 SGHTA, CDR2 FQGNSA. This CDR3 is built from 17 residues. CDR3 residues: CATRRLAGEPLSYEQYF. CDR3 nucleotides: TGTGCCACCCGTCGGCTAGCGGGAGAGCCCCTCAGCTACGAGCAGTACTTC.

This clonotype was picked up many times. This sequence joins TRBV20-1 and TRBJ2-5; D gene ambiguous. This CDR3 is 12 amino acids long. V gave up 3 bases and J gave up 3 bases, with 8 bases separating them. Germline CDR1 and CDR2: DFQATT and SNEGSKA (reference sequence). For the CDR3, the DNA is TGCAGTGCTAGGAGGCAGGAAGAGACCCAGTACTTC. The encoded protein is CSARRQEETQYF.

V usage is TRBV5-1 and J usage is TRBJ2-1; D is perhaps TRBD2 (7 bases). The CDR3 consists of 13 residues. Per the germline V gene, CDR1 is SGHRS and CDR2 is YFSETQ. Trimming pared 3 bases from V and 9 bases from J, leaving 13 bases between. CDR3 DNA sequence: TGCGCCAGCAGCTCGGGGGGCGGTGGTGAGCAGTTCTTC. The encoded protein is CASSSGGGGEQFF.

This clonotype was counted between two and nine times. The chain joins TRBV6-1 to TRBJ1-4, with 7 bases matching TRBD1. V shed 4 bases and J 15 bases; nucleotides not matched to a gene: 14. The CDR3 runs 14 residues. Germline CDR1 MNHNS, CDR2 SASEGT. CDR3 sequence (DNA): TGTGCCAGCAGTGGACAGGGCGGTAATGAAAGGGTGTTTTTT. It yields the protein CASSGQGGNERVFF.

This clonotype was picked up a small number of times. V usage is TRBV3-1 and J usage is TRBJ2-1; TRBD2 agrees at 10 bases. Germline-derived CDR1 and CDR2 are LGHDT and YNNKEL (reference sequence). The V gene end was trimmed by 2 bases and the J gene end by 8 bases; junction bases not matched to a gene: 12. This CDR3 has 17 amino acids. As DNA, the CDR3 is TGTGCCAGCAGCCAATCCCGTTGGCTAGCGGGAGCGGATGAGCAGTTCTTC. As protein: CASSQSRWLAGADEQFF.

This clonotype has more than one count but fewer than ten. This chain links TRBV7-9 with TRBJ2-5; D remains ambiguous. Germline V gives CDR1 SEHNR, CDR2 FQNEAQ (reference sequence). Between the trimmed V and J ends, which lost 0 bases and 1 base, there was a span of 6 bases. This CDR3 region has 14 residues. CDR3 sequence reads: CASSLAMGQETQYF. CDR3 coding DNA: TGTGCCAGCAGCTTAGCTATGGGCCAAGAGACCCAGTACTTC.

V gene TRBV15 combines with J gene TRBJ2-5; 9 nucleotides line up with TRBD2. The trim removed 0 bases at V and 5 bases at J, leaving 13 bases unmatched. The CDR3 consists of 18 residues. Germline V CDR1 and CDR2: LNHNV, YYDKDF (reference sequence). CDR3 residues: CATSREGRASGKKETQYF. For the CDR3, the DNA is TGTGCCACCAGCAGAGAAGGGCGTGCTAGCGGGAAAAAGGAGACCCAGTACTTC. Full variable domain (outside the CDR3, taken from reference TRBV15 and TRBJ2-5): DAMVIQNPRYQVTQFGKPVTLSCSQTLNHNVMYWYQQKSSQAPKLLFHYYDKDFNNEADTPDNFQSRRPNTSFCFLDIRSPGLGDTAMYLCATSREGRASGKKETQYFGPGTRLLVL.

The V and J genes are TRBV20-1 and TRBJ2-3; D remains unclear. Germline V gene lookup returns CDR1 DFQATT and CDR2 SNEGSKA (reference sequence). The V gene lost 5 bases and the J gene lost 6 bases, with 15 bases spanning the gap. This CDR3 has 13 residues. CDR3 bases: TGCAGTGCTGTGACGGAAAGTGGTGATACGCAGTATTTT. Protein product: CSAVTESGDTQYF.

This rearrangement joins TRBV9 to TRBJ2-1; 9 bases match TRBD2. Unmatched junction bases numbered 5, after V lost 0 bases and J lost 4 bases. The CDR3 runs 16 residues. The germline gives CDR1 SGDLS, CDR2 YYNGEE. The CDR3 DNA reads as TGTGCCAGCAGCGTAGGGGCTAGCGGGATATACAATGAGCAGTTCTTC. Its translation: CASSVGASGIYNEQFF.

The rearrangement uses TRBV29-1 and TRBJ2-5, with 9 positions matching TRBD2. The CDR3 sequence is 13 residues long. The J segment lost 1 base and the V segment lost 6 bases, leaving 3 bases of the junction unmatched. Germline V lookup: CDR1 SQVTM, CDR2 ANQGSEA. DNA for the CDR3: TGCAGCGTATTGACTAGCGGCCAAGAGACCCAGTACTTC. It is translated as CSVLTSGQETQYF.

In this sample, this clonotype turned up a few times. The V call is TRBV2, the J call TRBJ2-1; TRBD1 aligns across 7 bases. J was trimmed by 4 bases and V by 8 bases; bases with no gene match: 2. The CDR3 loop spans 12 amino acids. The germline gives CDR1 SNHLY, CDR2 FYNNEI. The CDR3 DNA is TGTGCCAGCGGACAGGATTACAATGAGCAGTTCTTC. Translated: CASGQDYNEQFF.

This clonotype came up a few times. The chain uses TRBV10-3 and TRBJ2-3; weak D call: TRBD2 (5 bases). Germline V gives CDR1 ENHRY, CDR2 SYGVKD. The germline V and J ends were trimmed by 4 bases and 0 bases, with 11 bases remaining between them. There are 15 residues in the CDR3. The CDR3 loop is CAISGPRGSTDTQYF. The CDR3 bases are TGTGCCATCAGTGGGCCTAGAGGGAGCACAGATACGCAGTATTTT.

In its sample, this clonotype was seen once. CDR3 coding DNA: TGCGCCAGCAGCTTGGCCGGCGGGACAGGCAATAATGAGCAGTTCTTC. Its translation is CASSLAGGTGNNEQFF. The V call is TRBV5-1, the J call TRBJ2-1; 8 nucleotides align to TRBD1. Trimming cost V 0 bases and J 7 bases; bases outside gene matches: 9. Germline V lookup: CDR1 SGHRS, CDR2 YFSETQ. This CDR3 contains 16 residues.

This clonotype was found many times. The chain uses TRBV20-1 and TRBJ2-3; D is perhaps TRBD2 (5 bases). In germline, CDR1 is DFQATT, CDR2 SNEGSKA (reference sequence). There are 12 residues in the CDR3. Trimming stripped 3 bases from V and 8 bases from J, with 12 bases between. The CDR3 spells CSASDGAGTQYF. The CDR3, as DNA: TGCAGTGCTAGTGATGGTGCGGGTACGCAGTATTTT.

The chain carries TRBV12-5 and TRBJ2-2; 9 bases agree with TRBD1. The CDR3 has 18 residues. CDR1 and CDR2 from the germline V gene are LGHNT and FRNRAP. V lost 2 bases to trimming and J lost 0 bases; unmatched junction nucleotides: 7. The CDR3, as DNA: TGTGCTAGTGGTTTGCCGACAGGGGGGGTACCGAACACCGGGGAGCTGTTTTTT. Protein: CASGLPTGGVPNTGELFF.

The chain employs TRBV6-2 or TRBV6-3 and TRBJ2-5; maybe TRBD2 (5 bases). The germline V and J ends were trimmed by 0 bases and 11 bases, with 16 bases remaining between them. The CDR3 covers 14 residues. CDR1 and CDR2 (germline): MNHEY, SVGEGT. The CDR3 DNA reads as TGTGCCAGCAGTTACTCCCGAGGGTCCGGAGAGCAGTACTTC. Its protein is CASSYSRGSGEQYF.

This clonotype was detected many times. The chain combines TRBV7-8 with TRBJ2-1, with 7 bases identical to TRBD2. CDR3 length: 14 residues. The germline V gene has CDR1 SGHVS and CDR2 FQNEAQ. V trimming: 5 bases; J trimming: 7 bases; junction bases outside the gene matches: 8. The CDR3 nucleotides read TGTGCCAGCAGCCCAAATTACGGGGGGAATGAGCAGTTCTTC. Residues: CASSPNYGGNEQFF.